This is a list of T cell receptor beta chains from one sample in a study of graft-versus-host responses after intestinal transplantation. Assay: immunoSEQ multiplex PCR; the TCRdb copy retains only in-frame clones and omits some. The table shows approximately 23,000 clones, with over 35% occurring only once. The specimen was alloreactive CD8+ T cells from a mixed lymphocyte reaction culture, collected before transplantation. The source is a human patient who was an organ donor for intestinal transplantation. The CDR3 runs from the conserved cysteine through the conserved F or W. The D gene is left open where the match is weak. Clone size, where shown, is once, few, many, or a class for clones that have expanded.

>TRBV4-1|-|few|TRBJ2-1
TGCGCCAGCAGCCCCAGCCAGGATTACAATGAGCAGTTCTTC
CASSPSQDYNEQFF
>TRBV7-2|TRBD1|-|TRBJ2-7
TGTGCCAGCAGCTTAATTCCCACAGGGGGTGAGCAGTACTTC
CASSLIPTGGEQYF
>TRBV4-3|-|-|TRBJ1-3
TGCGCCAGCAGCCAAGATAAGGGAGGCAGGAACACCATATATTTT
CASSQDKGGRNTIYF
>TRBV6-5|TRBD1|-|TRBJ1-2
TGTGCCAGCAGTCACACTCAGGGGGCCTACGGCTACACCTTC
CASSHTQGAYGYTF
>TRBV6-1|-|few|TRBJ1-2
TGTGCCAGCAGAATGATACTTTCTTATAACTATGGCTACACCTTC
CASRMILSYNYGYTF
>TRBV7-2|TRBD2|-|TRBJ2-3
TGTGCCAGCAGCGGGTGGGTAGCGGGTGGCACAGATACGCAGTATTTT
CASSGWVAGGTDTQYF
>TRBV6-8|-|few|TRBJ2-2
TGTGCCAGCTCCCTCGCGACATTCTTAATGGGGGAGCTGTTTTTT
CASSLATFLMGELFF
>TRBV9|TRBD2|few|TRBJ2-3
TGTGCCAGCAGCGCACGACAATGGCGGGAAGCGGGAGAATACACAGATACGCAGTATTTT
CASSARQWREAGEYTDTQYF
>TRBV5-4|TRBD1|-|TRBJ1-4
TGTGCCAGCAGCTCGGGACAGGGGGCTGAAAAACTGTTTTTT
CASSSGQGAEKLFF
>TRBV7-6|-|few|TRBJ2-7
TGTGCCAGCAGCTTAGAAACAGGGTATACCTACGAGCAGTACTTC
CASSLETGYTYEQYF
>TRBV6-1|-|-|TRBJ2-1
TGTGCCAGCACAGGGAACAAAGACAATGAGCAGTTCTTC
CASTGNKDNEQFF
>TRBV13|TRBD2|-|TRBJ2-1
TGTGCCAGCAGCCCGATAGTGACTAGCGGGGACTACAATGAGCAGTTCTTC
CASSPIVTSGDYNEQFF
>TRBV27|-|-|TRBJ1-2
TGTGCCAGCAGAGAAGGGGGATCCTATGGCTACACCTTC
CASREGGSYGYTF
>TRBV7-3|-|-|TRBJ1-2
TGTGCCAGCAGCTCCAAGGTGTGGAGAGAGGATTATGGCTACACCTTC
CASSSKVWREDYGYTF
>TRBV2|TRBD2|-|TRBJ2-3
TGTGCCAGCAGTTATAGCGGGTATAGCACAGATACGCAGTATTTT
CASSYSGYSTDTQYF
>TRBV28|-|medium-sized|TRBJ1-2
TGTGCCAGCATCCTGGCGGGGGGGGAACTCTATGGCTACACCTTC
CASILAGGELYGYTF
>TRBV4-1|TRBD1|-|TRBJ1-2
TGCGCCAGCAGCCAAGGGACAGGGGGCTATGGCTACACCTTC
CASSQGTGGYGYTF
>TRBV9|-|few|TRBJ2-3
TGTGCCAGCAGCGTAGAGGGGGACTTCACAGATACGCAGTATTTT
CASSVEGDFTDTQYF
>TRBV4-3|-|-|TRBJ1-1
TGCGCCAGCAGCCAAGATAGAAGGCTGACTATGAACACTGAAGCTTTCTTT
CASSQDRRLTMNTEAFF
>TRBV13|-|-|TRBJ2-7
TGTGCCAGCAGCTTAAGAGATTTAAGCGGGTACGAGCAGTACTTC
CASSLRDLSGYEQYF
>TRBV6-8|-|few|TRBJ2-7
TGTGCCAGCAGCGGACTCTGGGGCTACGAGCAGTACTTC
CASSGLWGYEQYF
>TRBV9|-|-|TRBJ2-7
TGTGCCAGCAGCGTCTCCGGGTCCCCTTATGACGAGCAGTACTTC
CASSVSGSPYDEQYF
>TRBV7-8|TRBD2|-|TRBJ2-3
TGTGCCAGCAGCGCTTCTAGCGGTCCTAGCACAGATACGCAGTATTTT
CASSASSGPSTDTQYF
>TRBV18|-|-|TRBJ2-4
TGTGCCAGCTCAATCGACAGTCTAAACATTCAGTACTTC
CASSIDSLNIQYF
>TRBV7-6|TRBD2|once|TRBJ2-1
TGTGCCAGCGGCTTGATCGGACTAGACAATGAGCAGTTCTTC
CASGLIGLDNEQFF
>TRBV6-1|-|-|TRBJ1-3
TGTGCCAGCACCAAAAACTTAGTTGTGAACACCATATATTTT
CASTKNLVVNTIYF
>TRBV28|TRBD1|-|TRBJ2-1
TGTGCCAGCAGTGCGGACAGGGGGCTCAATGAGCAGTTCTTC
CASSADRGLNEQFF
>TRBV27|TRBD2|few|TRBJ2-3
TGTGCCAGCAGTTTACCCGGACTAGCGGGGAACACAGATACGCAGTATTTT
CASSLPGLAGNTDTQYF
>TRBV27|TRBD1|-|TRBJ2-4
TGTGCCAGCAGTTTTACAGGGGAAAACATTCAGTACTTC
CASSFTGENIQYF
>TRBV29-1|TRBD1|-|TRBJ2-1
TGCAGCGTCGAGGGGACAGGGGTCTACAATGAGCAGTTCTTC
CSVEGTGVYNEQFF
>TRBV27|-|-|TRBJ2-3
TGTGCCAGCGCCCGCGGGGGCACAGATACGCAGTATTTT
CASARGGTDTQYF
>TRBV4-2|TRBD2|-|TRBJ2-7
TGTGCCAGCAGCCTCGGGACTAGAAACGAGCAGTACTTC
CASSLGTRNEQYF
>TRBV6-6|TRBD2|-|TRBJ2-7
TGTGCCAGCAGGCGCGGACTAGCGGTTCCCTACTACGAGCAGTACTTC
CASRRGLAVPYYEQYF
>TRBV4-1|TRBD2|-|TRBJ2-1
TGCGCCAGCAGCCCAGGACTAGGGGACAATGAGCAGTTCTTC
CASSPGLGDNEQFF
>TRBV6-6|-|-|TRBJ2-1
TGTGCCAGCGGGGCGAGCTCGGAGGAGCAGTTCTTC
CASGASSEEQFF
>TRBV5-1|TRBD1|-|TRBJ2-7
TGCGCCAGCAGCAGGACAGGGTGGGTATCCTACGAGCAGTACTTC
CASSRTGWVSYEQYF
>TRBV30|-|-|TRBJ2-5
TGTGCCTGGGCGGATGGGTCCGCCCAGTACTTC
CAWADGSAQYF
>TRBV9|TRBD1|medium-sized|TRBJ2-5
TGTGCCAGCAGCGTAGACGGGACAGCCTTAGAGACCCAGTACTTC
CASSVDGTALETQYF
>TRBV20-1|-|-|TRBJ2-7
TGCAGTGCTCTCCGGGGCGAGCAGTACTTC
CSALRGEQYF
>TRBV6-1|-|-|TRBJ2-5
TGTGCCAGCAGTTACGGCGAGACCCAGTACTTC
CASSYGETQYF
>TRBV7-9|-|-|TRBJ2-7
TGTGCCAGCAGCTGGCTGGGGACGGGGAGCTCCTACGAGCAGTACTTC
CASSWLGTGSSYEQYF
>TRBV28|-|medium-sized|TRBJ2-1
TGTGCCAGCAGTACTCTGAGTAGCTATTGGAATGAGCAGTTCTTC
CASSTLSSYWNEQFF
>TRBV25-1|-|-|TRBJ2-7
TGTGCCAGCCAGGTCGAGCAGTACTTC
CASQVEQYF
>TRBV7-3|TRBD1|few|TRBJ2-3
TGTGCCAGCAGCTGGACAGGGGGAGATACAGATACGCAGTATTTT
CASSWTGGDTDTQYF
>TRBV7-8|-|-|TRBJ2-1
TGTGCCAGCAGCTACGGCGGAGGGTCCTACAATGAGCAGTTCTTC
CASSYGGGSYNEQFF
>TRBV4-1|-|-|TRBJ1-2
TGTGCCAGCAGCCAATACGGGGAGGGGCGTAACTATGGCTACACCTTC
CASSQYGEGRNYGYTF
>TRBV6-5|TRBD1|few|TRBJ1-6
TGTGCCAGCACCTCACACGGGGACAGGGTTTCACCCCTCCACTTT
CASTSHGDRVSPLHF
>TRBV27|-|-|TRBJ1-2
TGTGCCAGCAGTTTATCCCGGGACTACCCTTATGGCTACACCTTC
CASSLSRDYPYGYTF
>TRBV2|-|-|TRBJ2-7
TGTGCCAGCAGTGAGTTCTCCGGCTCCGGGTACGAGCAGTACTTC
CASSEFSGSGYEQYF
>TRBV2|TRBD2|-|TRBJ2-1
TGTGCCAGCACCCGGCTGCTAGCGGGCAATGAGCAGTTCTTC
CASTRLLAGNEQFF
>TRBV6-5|-|once|TRBJ2-3
TGTGCCAGCAGTTTCGGAGCGGGACAAACCACAGATACGCAGTATTTT
CASSFGAGQTTDTQYF